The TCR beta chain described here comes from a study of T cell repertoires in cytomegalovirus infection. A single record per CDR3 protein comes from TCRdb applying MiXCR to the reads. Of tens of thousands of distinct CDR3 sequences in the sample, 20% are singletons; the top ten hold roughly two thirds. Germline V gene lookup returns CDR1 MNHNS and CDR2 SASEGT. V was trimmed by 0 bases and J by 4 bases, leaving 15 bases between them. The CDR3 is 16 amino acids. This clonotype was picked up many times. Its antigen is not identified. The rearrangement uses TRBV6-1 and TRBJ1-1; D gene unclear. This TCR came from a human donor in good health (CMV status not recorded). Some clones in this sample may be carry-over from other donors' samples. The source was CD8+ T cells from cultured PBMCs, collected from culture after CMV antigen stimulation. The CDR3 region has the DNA TGTGCCAGCAGTGAAGCGAGGACGGCGTGGGGCACTGAAGCTTTCTTT. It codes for CASSEARTAWGTEAFF.